This record concerns one TCR beta chain sequence. Its specificity is unknown. These data are taken from a study of T cells in localized non-small cell lung cancer. Using immunoSEQ multiplex PCR, the repertoire was profiled, and TCRdb retains in-frame clones only, with some absent. Of approximately 25,000 clones detected, about nine tenths appear once; the ten largest clones hold 6.9%. Study-wide findings and caveats: Median around 54 top-100 tumor clones were shared with paired adjacent lung.

Sequencing was performed on peripheral blood, taken before any cancer treatment. The clonotype was recovered from a woman aged 35 to 70 with stage I lung adenocarcinoma.

The CDR3 region is CASSNCLRRKTYGYTF. CDR3 nucleotide sequence: TGCGCCAGCAGTAACTGTTTACGCAGAAAGACCTATGGCTACACCTTC. The rearrangement joins TRBV23-1 to TRBJ1-2; no clear D. TRBV23-1 counts as an open reading frame of uncertain function. This CDR3 comprises 16 residues. The V end was cut by 5 bases, the J end by 4 bases, with 20 bases between.